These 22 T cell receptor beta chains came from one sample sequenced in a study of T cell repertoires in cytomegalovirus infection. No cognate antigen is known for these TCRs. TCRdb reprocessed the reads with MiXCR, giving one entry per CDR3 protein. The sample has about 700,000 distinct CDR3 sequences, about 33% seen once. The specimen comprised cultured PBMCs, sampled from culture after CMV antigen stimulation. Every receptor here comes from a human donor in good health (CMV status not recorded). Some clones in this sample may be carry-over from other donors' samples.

The CDR3 bases are TGCAGTGCTAGAGTACAGTCTTCATCCTACGAGCAGTACTTC. This encodes CSARVQSSSYEQYF. The rearrangement uses TRBV20-1 and TRBJ2-7; D unclear. Germline loops: CDR1 DFQATT, CDR2 SNEGSKA (reference sequence). The ends were cut back, 1 base at V and 1 base at J, with 11 bases in the middle. The CDR3 contains 14 residues.

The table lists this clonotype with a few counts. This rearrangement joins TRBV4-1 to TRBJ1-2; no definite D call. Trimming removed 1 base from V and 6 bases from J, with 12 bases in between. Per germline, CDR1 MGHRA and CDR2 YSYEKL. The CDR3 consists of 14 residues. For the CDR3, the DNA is TGCGCCAGCAGCCAAGGTTTGGGCGTCAATGGCTACACCTTC. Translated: CASSQGLGVNGYTF.

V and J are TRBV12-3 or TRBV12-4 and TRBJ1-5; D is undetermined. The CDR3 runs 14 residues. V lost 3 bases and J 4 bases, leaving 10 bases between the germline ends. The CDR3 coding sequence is TGTGCCAGCAGTTTCGGCAAGAAGAATCAGCCCCAGCATTTT. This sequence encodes CASSFGKKNQPQHF.

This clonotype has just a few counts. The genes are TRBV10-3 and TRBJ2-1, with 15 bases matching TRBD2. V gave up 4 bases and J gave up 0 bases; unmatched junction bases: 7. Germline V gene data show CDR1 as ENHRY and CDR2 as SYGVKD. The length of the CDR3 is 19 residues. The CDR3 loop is CAISGGGLAGGRSYNEQFF. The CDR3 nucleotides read TGTGCCATCAGTGGGGGGGGACTAGCGGGAGGCCGCTCCTACAATGAGCAGTTCTTC.

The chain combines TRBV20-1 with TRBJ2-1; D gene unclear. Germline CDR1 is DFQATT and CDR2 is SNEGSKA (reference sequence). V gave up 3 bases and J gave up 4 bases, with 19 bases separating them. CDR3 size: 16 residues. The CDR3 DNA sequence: TGCAGTGCTAGTAGCCCCAGATCGGGTTCTTACAATGAGCAGTTCTTC. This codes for CSASSPRSGSYNEQFF.

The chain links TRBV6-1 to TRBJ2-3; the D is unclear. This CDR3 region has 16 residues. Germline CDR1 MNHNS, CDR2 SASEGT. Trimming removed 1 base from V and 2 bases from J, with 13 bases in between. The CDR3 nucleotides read TGTGCCAGCAGTGAAGTTCGTGGGCCACACACAGATACGCAGTATTTT. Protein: CASSEVRGPHTDTQYF.

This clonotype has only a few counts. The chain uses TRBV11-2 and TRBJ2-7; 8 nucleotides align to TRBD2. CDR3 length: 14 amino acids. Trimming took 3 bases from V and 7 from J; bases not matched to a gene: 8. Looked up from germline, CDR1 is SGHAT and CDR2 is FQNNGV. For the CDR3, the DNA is TGTGCCAGCAGCTTTATTCGGTCTAGCGGGGAGCAGTACTTC. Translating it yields CASSFIRSSGEQYF.

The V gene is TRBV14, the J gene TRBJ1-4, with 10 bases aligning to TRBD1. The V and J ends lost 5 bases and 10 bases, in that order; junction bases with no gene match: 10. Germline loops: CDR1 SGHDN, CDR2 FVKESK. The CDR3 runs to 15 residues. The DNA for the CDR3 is TGTGCCAGCAGCGAACCGGGACAGGGGATGGTAAAACTGTTTTTT. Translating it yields CASSEPGQGMVKLFF. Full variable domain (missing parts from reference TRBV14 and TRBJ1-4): EAGVTQFPSHSVIEKGQTVTLRCDPISGHDNLYWYRRVMGKEIKFLLHFVKESKQDESGMPNNRFLAERTGGTYSTLKVQPAELEDSGVYFCASSEPGQGMVKLFFGSGTQLSVL.

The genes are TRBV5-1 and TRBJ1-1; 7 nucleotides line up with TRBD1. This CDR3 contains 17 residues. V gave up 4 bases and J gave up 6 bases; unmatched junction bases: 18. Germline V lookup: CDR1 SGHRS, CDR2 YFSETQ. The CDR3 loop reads CASSVRSSGTAGAEAFF. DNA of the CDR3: TGCGCCAGCAGCGTCCGATCCTCCGGGACAGCTGGCGCTGAAGCTTTCTTT.

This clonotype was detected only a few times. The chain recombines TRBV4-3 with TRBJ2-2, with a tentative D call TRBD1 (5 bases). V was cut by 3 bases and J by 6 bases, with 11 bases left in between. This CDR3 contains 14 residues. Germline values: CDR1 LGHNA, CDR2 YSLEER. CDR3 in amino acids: CASSQLPGSGELFF. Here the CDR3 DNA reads TGCGCCAGCAGCCAGCTTCCAGGGTCCGGGGAGCTGTTTTTT.

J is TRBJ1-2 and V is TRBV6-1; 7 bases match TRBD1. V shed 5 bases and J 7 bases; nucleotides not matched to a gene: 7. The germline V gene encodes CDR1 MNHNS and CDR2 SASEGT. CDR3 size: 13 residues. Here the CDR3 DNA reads TGTGCCAGCAGTCGTACAGGGGAGTCTGGCTACACCTTC. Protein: CASSRTGESGYTF.

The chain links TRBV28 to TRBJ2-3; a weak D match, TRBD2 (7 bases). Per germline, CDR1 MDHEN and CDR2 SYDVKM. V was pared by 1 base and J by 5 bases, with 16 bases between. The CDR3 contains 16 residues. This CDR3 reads CASSLYGGPPRDTQYF. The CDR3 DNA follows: TGTGCCAGCAGTTTATACGGGGGGCCACCCAGAGATACGCAGTATTTT.

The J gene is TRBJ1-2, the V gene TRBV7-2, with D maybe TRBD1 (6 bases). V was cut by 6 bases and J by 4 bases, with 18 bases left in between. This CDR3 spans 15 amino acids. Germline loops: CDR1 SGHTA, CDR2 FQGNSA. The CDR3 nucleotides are TGTGCCAGCAGTTATACCTCGGTAGGGGGCTATGGCTACACCTTC. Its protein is CASSYTSVGGYGYTF.

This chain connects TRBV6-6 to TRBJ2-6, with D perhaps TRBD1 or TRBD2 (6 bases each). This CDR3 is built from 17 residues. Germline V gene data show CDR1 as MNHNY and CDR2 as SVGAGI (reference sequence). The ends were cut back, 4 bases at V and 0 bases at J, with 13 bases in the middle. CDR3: CASSSTGGGSGANVLTF. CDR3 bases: TGTGCCAGCAGTTCGACAGGAGGGGGCTCTGGGGCCAACGTCCTGACTTTC.

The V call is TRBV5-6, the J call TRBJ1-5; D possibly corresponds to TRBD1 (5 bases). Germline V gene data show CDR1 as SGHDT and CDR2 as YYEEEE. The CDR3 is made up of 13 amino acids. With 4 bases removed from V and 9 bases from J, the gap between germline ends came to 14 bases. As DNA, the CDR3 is TGTGCCAGCAGCCAGGGACCGACTTGGCCCCAGCATTTT. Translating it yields CASSQGPTWPQHF.

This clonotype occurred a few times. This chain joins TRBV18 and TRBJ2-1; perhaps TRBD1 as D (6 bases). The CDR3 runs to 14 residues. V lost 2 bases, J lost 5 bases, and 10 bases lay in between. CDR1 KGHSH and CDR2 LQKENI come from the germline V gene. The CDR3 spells CASSPSNRDNEQFF. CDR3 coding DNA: TGTGCCAGCTCACCATCAAACAGGGACAATGAGCAGTTCTTC.

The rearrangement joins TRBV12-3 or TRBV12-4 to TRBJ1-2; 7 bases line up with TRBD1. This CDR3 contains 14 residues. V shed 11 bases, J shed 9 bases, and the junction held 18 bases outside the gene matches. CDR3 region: CAGTVLRGPKSYTF. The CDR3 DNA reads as TGTGCCGGCACCGTTCTAAGGGGGCCTAAGAGCTACACCTTC.

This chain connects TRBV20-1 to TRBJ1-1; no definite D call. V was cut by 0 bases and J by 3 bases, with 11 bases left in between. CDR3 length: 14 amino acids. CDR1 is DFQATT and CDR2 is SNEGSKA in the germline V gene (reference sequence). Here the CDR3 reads CSARDLGIYTEAFF. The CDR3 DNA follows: TGCAGTGCTAGAGATCTTGGGATTTACACTGAAGCTTTCTTT.

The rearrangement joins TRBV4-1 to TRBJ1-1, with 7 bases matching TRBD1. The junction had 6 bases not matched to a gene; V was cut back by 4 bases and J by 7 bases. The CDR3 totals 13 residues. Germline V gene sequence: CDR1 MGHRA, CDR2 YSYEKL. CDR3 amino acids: CASSPSQGVEAFF. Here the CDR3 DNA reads TGCGCCAGCAGCCCAAGTCAGGGGGTTGAAGCTTTCTTT.

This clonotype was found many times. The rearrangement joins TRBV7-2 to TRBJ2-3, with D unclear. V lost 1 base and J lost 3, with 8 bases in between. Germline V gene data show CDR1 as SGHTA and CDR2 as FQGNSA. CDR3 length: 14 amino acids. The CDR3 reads CASSLGWVTDTQYF. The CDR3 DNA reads TGTGCCAGCAGCTTAGGCTGGGTTACAGATACGCAGTATTTT.

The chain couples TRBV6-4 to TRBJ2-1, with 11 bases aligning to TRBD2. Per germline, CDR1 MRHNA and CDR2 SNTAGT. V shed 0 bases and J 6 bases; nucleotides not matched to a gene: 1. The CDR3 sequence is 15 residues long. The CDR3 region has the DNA TGTGCCAGCAGTGACTCGGGGACTAGCGGCAATGAGCAGTTCTTC. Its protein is CASSDSGTSGNEQFF.

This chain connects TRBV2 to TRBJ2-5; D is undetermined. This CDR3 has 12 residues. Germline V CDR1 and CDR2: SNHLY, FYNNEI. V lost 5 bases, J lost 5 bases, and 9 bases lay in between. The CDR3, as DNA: TGTGCCAGCAGTTCGTACGGGGAGACCCAGTACTTC. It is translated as CASSSYGETQYF.